These 17 T cell receptor beta chains came from one sample sequenced in a study of CXCR3-negative and CXCR3-positive naive CD8 T cells. General study findings and limits: Naive CXCR3-positive cells had TRB CDR3s more hydrophobic than those of CXCR3-negative naive cells.

All TRB cDNA libraries came from 5' RACE performed with UMI labels. TCRdb re-called the 5' RACE reads; one entry per CDR3 protein, DNA not given. This sample's table reports 120,000 or so distinct CDR3 sequences. These receptors have no identified antigens. Sequencing input: naive CXCR3+ CD8+ T cells from blood. Subset defined: CD45RO-CCR7+CD27+CD95- naive CD8+ T cells expressing CXCR3 (TNR3+). All receptors derive from a human donor in good health. Some clones in this sample may be carry-over from other donors' samples.

The chain couples TRBV4-1 to TRBJ2-2; with no DNA, the TCRdb D assignment of TRBD2 cannot be verified. The CDR3 is 17 residues long. CDR1 MGHRA and CDR2 YSYEKL come from the germline V gene. The CDR3 here is CASSHLLAEPNTGELFF.

The gene calls are TRBV5-1 and TRBJ1-5; the D gene TCRdb calls, TRBD1, cannot be checked with no DNA. Germline CDR1 is SGHRS and CDR2 is YFSETQ. The CDR3 extends over 15 amino acids. CDR3 residues: CASSLDGTGGQPQHF. The complete variable domain, with remaining parts taken from reference TRBV5-1 and TRBJ1-5, reads KAGVTQTPRYLIKTRGQQVTLSCSPISGHRSVSWYQQTPGQGLQFLFEYFSETQRNKGNFPGRFSGRQFSNSRSEMNVSTLELGDSALYLCASSLDGTGGQPQHFGDGTRLSIL.

The rearrangement joins TRBV5-1 to TRBJ1-1; TCRdb's assignment of TRBD1 cannot be checked, as there is no DNA. The germline V gene encodes CDR1 SGHRS and CDR2 YFSETQ. The CDR3 contains 14 residues. This CDR3 is CASSLSGETTEAFF.

This chain connects TRBV6-2 or TRBV6-3 to TRBJ2-1; TCRdb's D call of TRBD2 is untestable without DNA. Germline assignment: CDR1 MNHEY and CDR2 SVGEGT. The CDR3 runs 17 residues. The CDR3 loop is CASSYSMSEGYYNEQFF.

The chain is built from TRBV12-3 or TRBV12-4 and TRBJ1-1; TCRdb proposes TRBD1, but this gene call is untestable without DNA. CDR3 size: 16 residues. CDR3: CASSPPGQGLDTEAFF.

The rearrangement joins TRBV27 to TRBJ2-3; TCRdb's assignment of TRBD2 cannot be checked, as there is no DNA. This CDR3 spans 14 amino acids. Per germline, CDR1 MNHEY and CDR2 SMNVEV (reference sequence). This chain's CDR3 is CASTLSGLSDTQYF.

The chain combines TRBV11-2 with TRBJ1-4; the TRBD1 assignment by TCRdb is unverifiable without DNA. The CDR3 consists of 15 residues. Germline CDR1 and CDR2: SGHAT and FQNNGV. CDR3 protein: CASSLTGYANEKLFF. Using reference TRBV11-2 and TRBJ1-4 for the parts outside the CDR3, the full variable domain is EAGVAQSPRYKIIEKRQSVAFWCNPISGHATLYWYQQILGQGPKLLIQFQNNGVVDDSQLPKDRFSAERLKGVDSTLKIQPAKLEDSAVYLCASSLTGYANEKLFFGSGTQLSVL.

The chain combines TRBV5-1 with TRBJ1-6. Germline loops: CDR1 SGHRS, CDR2 YFSETQ. The CDR3 has 15 amino acids. The CDR3 loop reads CASSPSGPPISPLHF.

V gene TRBV18 combines with J gene TRBJ2-5; the TCRdb call, TRBD1, lacks DNA for checking. The CDR3 has 14 residues. Per germline, CDR1 KGHSH and CDR2 LQKENI. CDR3: CASSPVTGEETQYF.

The V call is TRBV20-1, the J call TRBJ2-1; the D call from TCRdb, TRBD2, cannot be confirmed without DNA. Per the germline V gene, CDR1 is DFQATT and CDR2 is SNEGSKA (reference sequence). This CDR3 contains 14 residues. The CDR3 loop is CSARAGLAVDEQFF.

The chain uses TRBV29-1 and TRBJ1-1; the D call of TRBD1 rests on TCRdb alone, since no DNA is present to check it. Looked up from germline, CDR1 is SQVTM and CDR2 is ANQGSEA. The CDR3 sequence is 15 residues long. CDR3 residues: CSVEWSDRVNTEAFF.

CDR3 sequence: CASSYSLHYNEQFF. The genes are TRBV6-2 or TRBV6-3 and TRBJ2-1. This CDR3 comprises 14 residues. Germline-derived CDR1 and CDR2 are MNHEY and SVGEGT.

The gene calls are TRBV14 and TRBJ2-5. CDR3 length: 13 residues. The germline gives CDR1 SGHDN, CDR2 FVKESK. CDR3 loop: CASSQVGQETQYF.

The chain joins TRBV7-2 to TRBJ2-3; TCRdb's assignment of TRBD2 cannot be checked, as there is no DNA. The CDR3 runs 17 residues. CDR1 SGHTA and CDR2 FQGNSA come from the germline V gene. The CDR3 protein is CASSLTLAGAITDTQYF.

The chain links TRBV18 to TRBJ2-3. Germline V gene sequence: CDR1 KGHSH, CDR2 LQKENI. This CDR3 has 14 amino acids. CDR3 sequence: CASSPPDSTNTQYF.

V and J are TRBV2 and TRBJ1-4; TCRdb selects TRBD1, and the lack of DNA leaves this call unchecked. Germline-derived CDR1 and CDR2 are SNHLY and FYNNEI. The CDR3 is made up of 14 amino acids. Here the CDR3 reads CASSVGQGNEKLFF.

The chain employs TRBV4-2 and TRBJ2-5; as DNA is missing, the TRBD2 call by TCRdb cannot be tested. Germline lookup yields CDR1 LGHNA and CDR2 YNFKEQ. The CDR3 has 17 amino acids. CDR3: CASSQVSPSGVKETQYF.